This T cell receptor beta chain was recovered during a study of T cells expressing NK-cell markers. Germline CDR1 MGHRA, CDR2 YSYEKL. This CDR3 is 14 amino acids long. TCRdb re-analyzed the 5' RACE reads; it lists each CDR3 protein once, without DNA. The sample table includes 350,000 to 400,000 distinct CDR3 sequences. Material for sequencing was blood T cells: a sorted CD56 or NKG2C T cell subset, CD4+ or CD8+ T cells, or bulk PBMC T cells (not recorded which). The chain has TRBV4-1 and TRBJ2-2; TCRdb proposes TRBD1, but this gene call is untestable without DNA. This clonotype originated in a woman aged 50 to 65 in good health. CDR3 sequence reads: CASSLPGGSGELFF.